The clone carrying this T cell receptor beta chain was seen a few times. Its antigen is still unknown. As handled by the study authors: CDR3 was compared across clinicopathological groups, and the resulting differences were used to build a distant-metastasis classifier for papillary thyroid cancer. TCRdb reassembled clones from the PCR reads with MiXCR. The V and J calls were determined by TCRdb, not by the authors. The sample lists approximately 15,000 clones, 22% occurring once. Prior to thyroid surgery, none of the patients had received any treatment. This record belongs to a study of metastatic and nonmetastatic thyroid tumors. At the level of the study: Across blood and tumor or nodule tissue, repertoires from malignant and benign thyroid patients were compared with one another.

Study outcomes and limitations: Relative to benign nodules, malignant thyroid tumors were reportedly characterized by significantly elevated TCR beta diversity in blood and tumor.

The CDR3 consists of 14 residues. Trimming pared 4 bases from V and 2 bases from J, leaving 12 bases between. CDR1 and CDR2 from the germline V gene are LNHDA and SQIVND (reference sequence). Input material: adjacent normal tissue. This TCR was sampled from a female donor with papillary thyroid cancer or a benign thyroid nodule (not recorded which). Some clones in this sample may be carry-over from other donors' samples. This sequence joins TRBV19 and TRBJ2-7, with D perhaps TRBD1 or TRBD2 (6 bases each). The CDR3 reads CASSTGGGPYEQYF. CDR3 sequence (DNA): TGTGCCAGTAGTACTGGAGGGGGGCCCTACGAGCAGTACTTC.